These 23 T cell receptor beta chains were all obtained from the same sample, sequenced in a study of cytomegalovirus exposure and HLA in healthy donors. In the PCR, 60 Vbeta and 13 Jbeta primers were used. Here immunoSEQ multiplex PCR was the method, and the copy in TCRdb shows in-frame clones only, minus some. The sample holds some 140,000 clones, more than 75% seen once. The sample taken for sequencing was PBMCs. The source of these receptors is a man aged 30 to 45 in good health and CMV-seronegative.

The rearrangement uses TRBV25-1 and TRBJ2-5, with 11 positions matching TRBD2. The J call may be wrong; the DNA end is better matched by TRBJ2-7. The CDR3 is made up of 16 amino acids. CDR1 and CDR2 (germline): MGHDK, SYGVNS. CDR3 sequence (DNA): TGTGCCAGCAGTGAATTGGGGACTAGCGGAACCTACGAGCAGTACTTC. It translates to CASSELGTSGTYEQYF.

This clone turned up a few times. Written as DNA, the CDR3 is TGTGCCAGCAGTTTTACAGGGCGGGAGCAGTACTTC. As protein: CASSFTGREQYF. This sequence joins TRBV6-5 and TRBJ2-7, with D possibly matching TRBD1 (6 bases). This CDR3 is built from 12 residues. Trimming removed 4 bases at V and 7 bases at J, with 11 bases between. Germline-derived CDR1 and CDR2 are MNHEY and SVGAGI.

This chain uses TRBV30 with TRBJ1-1; D is uncertain. V lost 6 bases, J lost 1 base, and 9 bases lay in between. The CDR3 contains 12 residues. Germline V CDR1 and CDR2: GTSNPN, SVGIG (reference sequence). The chain's CDR3 is CACRGPNTEAFF. In nucleotides, the CDR3 is TGTGCCTGTCGGGGTCCGAACACTGAAGCTTTCTTT.

This CDR3 is CASSELGTGDGYTF. In DNA, the CDR3 is TGTGCCAGCAGTGAATTGGGGACAGGGGATGGCTACACCTTC. The chain combines TRBV25-1 with TRBJ1-2, with 10 positions matching TRBD1. V trimming: 1 base; J trimming: 6 bases; junction bases outside the gene matches: 2. The V gene's germline CDR1 is MGHDK and CDR2 SYGVNS. CDR3 size: 14 residues.

The gene calls are TRBV28 and TRBJ2-3, with 10 bases identical to TRBD1. The trim removed 5 bases at V and 4 bases at J, leaving 9 bases unmatched. The CDR3 totals 16 residues. Germline CDR1 MDHEN, CDR2 SYDVKM. The CDR3 DNA follows: TGTGCCAGCAGTCGTCCCGGGACAGGGGCGGCAGATACGCAGTATTTT. Encoded protein: CASSRPGTGAADTQYF. Full variable domain (missing parts from reference TRBV28 and TRBJ2-3): DVKVTQSSRYLVKRTGEKVFLECVQDMDHENMFWYRQDPGLGLRLIYFSYDVKMKEKGDIPEGYSVSREKKERFSLILESASTNQTSMYLCASSRPGTGAADTQYFGPGTRLTVL.

This clone was counted a single time. This chain joins TRBV9 and TRBJ2-5; perhaps TRBD1 as D (6 bases). V was pared by 2 bases and J by 7 bases, with 18 bases between. CDR3 length equals 15 residues. Germline V CDR1 and CDR2: SGDLS, YYNGEE. The CDR3 is CASSVTGTSVGTQYF. Written as DNA, the CDR3 is TGTGCCAGCAGCGTCACCGGGACATCCGTCGGGACCCAGTACTTC.

The rearrangement links TRBV6-6 to TRBJ1-2; a possible D gene is TRBD1 (6 bases). Germline V gives CDR1 MNHNY, CDR2 SVGAGI (reference sequence). The CDR3 is 16 residues long. The ends were cut back, 6 bases at V and 0 bases at J, with 17 bases in the middle. The CDR3 is CASSTGQIYSNYGYTF. The DNA for the CDR3 is TGTGCCAGCAGCACCGGACAGATTTACTCTAACTATGGCTACACCTTC.

This clone occurred a few times. CDR3 sequence: CASSLGQGGTEAFF. CDR3 sequence (DNA): TGCGCCAGCAGCTTGGGGCAGGGGGGCACTGAAGCTTTCTTT. The chain recombines TRBV5-1 with TRBJ1-1, with 7 bases matching TRBD1. CDR1 is SGHRS, CDR2 YFSETQ, per germline. With V trimmed by 0 bases and J by 4 bases, 3 bases remained unmatched. The length of the CDR3 is 14 residues.

This clone was counted a single time. The V gene is TRBV10-1, the J gene TRBJ2-3, with 9 bases fitting TRBD2. The CDR3 has 16 amino acids. The junction had 3 bases not matched to a gene; V was cut back by 0 bases and J by 2 bases. In germline, CDR1 is WNHNN, CDR2 SYGVQD (reference sequence). Written as DNA, the CDR3 is TGCGCCAGCAGTGAGTCTCTAGCGGGACACACAGATACGCAGTATTTT. This sequence encodes CASSESLAGHTDTQYF.

The chain employs TRBV7-9 and TRBJ1-4, with D maybe TRBD1 (6 bases). The V gene's germline CDR1 is SEHNR and CDR2 FQNEAQ (reference sequence). V dropped 5 bases and J dropped 12 bases, with 19 bases sitting between them. The CDR3 consists of 14 residues. Here the CDR3 reads CASSTGGTFGELFF. The DNA for the CDR3 is TGTGCCAGCAGCACGGGGGGGACATTCGGTGAACTGTTTTTT.

The J gene is TRBJ1-5, the V gene TRBV6-1; unclear D gene. V lost 0 bases and J lost 7, with 4 bases in between. The CDR3 runs 12 residues. Per the germline V gene, CDR1 is MNHNS and CDR2 is SASEGT. The chain's CDR3 is CASSEARQPQHF. The CDR3 coding sequence is TGTGCCAGCAGTGAAGCGCGACAGCCCCAGCATTTT.

This clone was seen once. The chain employs TRBV30 and TRBJ2-3; 9 bases fit TRBD2. This CDR3 comprises 17 residues. V trimming: 4 bases; J trimming: 6 bases; junction bases outside the gene matches: 17. Per germline, CDR1 GTSNPN and CDR2 SVGIG (reference sequence). The CDR3 bases are TGTGCCTGGACCCCTCCGGTGGCTAGCGGGAAAGGGGATACGCAGTATTTT. The encoded protein is CAWTPPVASGKGDTQYF.

The chain combines TRBV19 with TRBJ2-3; no reliable D call. In germline, CDR1 is LNHDA, CDR2 SQIVND (reference sequence). The V gene lost 3 bases and the J gene lost 1 base, with 8 bases spanning the gap. The CDR3 is 14 residues long. The CDR3: CASSMAQGTDTQYF. Here the CDR3 DNA reads TGTGCCAGTAGTATGGCGCAGGGCACAGATACGCAGTATTTT.

This clone occurred a few times. V gene TRBV6-6 combines with J gene TRBJ2-7, with no clear D. Germline CDR1 and CDR2: MNHNY and SVGAGI (reference sequence). There are 10 residues in the CDR3. The CDR3 protein is CASRDYEQYF. The CDR3 DNA is TGTGCGTCAAGAGACTACGAGCAGTACTTC.

The chain employs TRBV5-1 and TRBJ1-1; D may be TRBD1 (6 bases). The CDR3 is made up of 15 amino acids. V was trimmed by 4 bases and J by 6 bases, leaving 19 bases between them. Germline V gene data show CDR1 as SGHRS and CDR2 as YFSETQ. CDR3 loop: CASSAYRARSAEAFF. The CDR3 nucleotides read TGCGCCAGCAGCGCGTACAGGGCCCGGAGCGCTGAAGCTTTCTTT.

This clone was recorded only once. A junction end diverges from the germline sequence, so it may reflect a read error. At the DNA level, this CDR3 is encoded by other sequences in the same sample as well. This chain links TRBV30 with TRBJ2-3; unclear D gene. CDR1 GTSNPN and CDR2 SVGIG come from the germline V gene (reference sequence). The CDR3 has 12 amino acids. The CDR3 bases are TGTGCTTGGAGTGCCCTCGGGTGGACGCAGTATTTT. Its translation is CAWSALGWTQYF.

The genes are TRBV11-2 and TRBJ2-5; weak D call: TRBD2 (6 bases). The end of the DNA fits TRBJ2-7 better, so the J call may be wrong. From germline, CDR1 is SGHAT and CDR2 FQNNGV. The CDR3 runs to 14 residues. CDR3 sequence (DNA): TGTGCCAGCAGCGGTGGGACGGACTACTACGAGCAGTACTTC. Protein sequence: CASSGGTDYYEQYF.

The chain combines TRBV27 with TRBJ2-2; TRBD2 agrees at 12 bases. CDR1 MNHEY and CDR2 SMNVEV come from the germline V gene (reference sequence). The CDR3 totals 17 residues. J gave up 7 bases and V 5 bases, and 11 bases lay outside the gene matches. As DNA, the CDR3 is TGTGCCAGCAGTCTTATCCTAGCGGGAGGGCCGGGCGGGGAGCTGTTTTTT. Translating it yields CASSLILAGGPGGELFF.

This chain uses TRBV19 with TRBJ2-7, with a weak D call TRBD1 (5 bases). V was pared by 4 bases and J by 2 bases, with 15 bases between. The CDR3 sequence is 15 residues long. Germline CDR1 reads LNHDA; CDR2 reads SQIVND (reference sequence). This CDR3 is CASSTTSTEPYEQYF. The CDR3 region has the DNA TGTGCCAGTAGTACTACCTCGACAGAGCCCTACGAGCAGTACTTC.

This clone appeared a few times. The chain has TRBV5-6 and TRBJ1-1, with D possibly TRBD1 on 6 matching bases. Trimming took off 4 bases at V and 4 bases at J, with 11 bases between the two ends. The CDR3 consists of 13 residues. The germline V gene encodes CDR1 SGHDT and CDR2 YYEEEE. The CDR3 sequence is CASSPRGGTEAFF. In nucleotides, the CDR3 is TGTGCCAGCAGCCCCAGGGGTGGCACTGAAGCTTTCTTT.

The chain joins TRBV7-8 to TRBJ2-7; D may be TRBD1 (6 bases). Germline values: CDR1 SGHVS, CDR2 FQNEAQ. This CDR3 region has 12 residues. With 5 bases removed from V and 9 bases from J, the gap between germline ends came to 14 bases. The DNA of the CDR3 is TGTGCCAGCAGCCCAGGGGCCATAGGGCAGTACTTC. It specifies CASSPGAIGQYF.

This chain links TRBV4-3 with TRBJ2-5, with 11 bases fitting TRBD2. Trimming at V came to 2 bases and at J to 11 bases, leaving 7 bases not matched to a gene. Germline CDR1 is LGHNA and CDR2 is YSLEER. The CDR3 is made up of 14 amino acids. The CDR3 bases are TGCGCCAGCAGCCAAAGCGGGACTAGCGGCATGCAGTACTTC. Amino acid sequence: CASSQSGTSGMQYF.

The J gene is TRBJ2-7, the V gene TRBV27; 9 bases align to TRBD1. Trimming at V came to 8 bases and at J to 6 bases, leaving 8 bases not matched to a gene. Germline lookup yields CDR1 MNHEY and CDR2 SMNVEV (reference sequence). The CDR3 is made up of 13 amino acids. This CDR3 is CASGQGTSTEQYF. The CDR3 region has the DNA TGTGCCAGCGGACAGGGGACGTCAACCGAGCAGTACTTC.